Included here is one T cell receptor (beta chain) sequence, with context. The antigen is unknown. The sample comes from a study of vaccination and CD4 T cells after COVID-19. On the study more broadly: Nasal swab PCR had detected SARS-CoV-2 in convalescent patients, about 10 mild and one severe.

Sequenced with the Oncomine TCR Beta short-read assay was DNA taken from cultured CD4+ T cells. TCRdb reanalysed the PCR reads using MiXCR and keeps one entry per CDR3 protein. The sample shows more than 13,000 distinct CDR3 sequences, 20% to 25% of them seen only once. Treatment of the sample: roughly 10-day PBMC culture with coronavirus spike peptide pools or control peptides (ViraFEST assay). Material: cultured CD4+ T cells from blood. The receptor was isolated from a human donor with COVID-19.

CDR3 residues: CASSSKTGSYNEQFF. CDR3 DNA sequence: TGTGCCAGCAGCTCCAAGACTGGCTCCTACAATGAGCAGTTCTTC. The gene calls are TRBV11-3 and TRBJ2-1, with D unresolved. Trimming left V 4 bases short and J 0 bases short, with 10 bases between. The CDR3 sequence is 15 residues long. Germline V gene sequence: CDR1 SGHNT, CDR2 YENEEA.